These 2 T cell receptor beta chains share one sample of origin, sequenced in a study of T cells in localized non-small cell lung cancer. TCRdb's table, derived via immunoSEQ multiplex PCR, lists solely in-frame clones and lacks some. The sample contains some 66,000 clones, just under 85% of which appear only once. The specimen comprised peripheral blood, sampled before any cancer treatment. Every receptor here comes from a female donor over 55 with stage I lung adenocarcinoma.

The gene calls are TRBV5-1 and TRBJ1-5; D remains unclear. The CDR3 spans 13 residues. The germline V and J ends were trimmed by 0 bases and 3 bases, with 4 bases remaining between them. Germline assignment: CDR1 SGHRS and CDR2 YFSETQ. This CDR3 is CASSLVPNQPQHF. CDR3 sequence (DNA): TGCGCCAGCAGCTTGGTCCCCAATCAGCCCCAGCATTTT.

The chain recombines TRBV4-1 with TRBJ2-5; TRBD2 is a possible D gene (5 bases). Germline CDR1 is MGHRA and CDR2 is YSYEKL. The CDR3 has 19 amino acids. The ends were cut back, 3 bases at V and 3 bases at J, with 26 bases in the middle. CDR3 sequence (DNA): TGCGCCAGCAGCCAGGAGACCACCGGCCTCGGTAGCGCTAAAGAGACCCAGTACTTC. It is translated as CASSQETTGLGSAKETQYF.